The rows below give T cell receptor beta chains drawn from one sample of a study of T cells in localized non-small cell lung cancer. Sequencing was performed with immunoSEQ multiplex PCR; in TCRdb, only in-frame clones are kept and a portion is missing. The sample yields approximately 83,000 clones, around 89% seen once. The sequencing used peripheral blood, collected before any cancer treatment. These receptors were obtained from a woman aged 40-75 years with stage I squamous cell lung carcinoma. Both conserved end residues are trimmed from each CDR3.

v_gene	len	j_gene	CDR3aa
TRBV5-4	15	TRBJ2-2	ASSLDTDKRDTGELF
TRBV4-1	13	TRBJ1-2	ASSQDLPTNYGYT
TRBV4-2	13	TRBJ1-5	ASSQAAGVNQPQH
TRBV28	12	TRBJ2-5	ASHGATGGETQY
TRBV5-1	10	TRBJ2-5	ASNDGEETQY
TRBV15	13	TRBJ1-4	ATSRDGSQNEKLF
TRBV10-3	12	TRBJ1-3	AISEAGSGNTIY
TRBV5-6	9	TRBJ1-1	ASSMDTEAF
TRBV10-3	12	TRBJ1-2	AISDVQGIDGYT
TRBV7-3	13	TRBJ2-1	ASSTSGGAGDEQF
TRBV5-1	11	TRBJ1-2	ASSPDGNYGYT
TRBV5-6	13	TRBJ2-1	ASSWRRPSVNEQF
TRBV6-5	12	TRBJ1-1	ASRPGRKNTEAF
TRBV6-6	9	TRBJ1-1	ASSSNTEAF
TRBV19	9	TRBJ1-1	ASSPGQEAF
TRBV19	13	TRBJ2-7	ASSSMETTLYEQY
TRBV2	12	TRBJ1-4	ASRNDRHNEKLF
TRBV7-9	12	TRBJ1-1	ASSLAGAHTEAF
TRBV5-1	13	TRBJ1-6	ASSIRQGGYSPLH
TRBV5-1	12	TRBJ2-5	ASSPGSRGETQY
TRBV7-9	13	TRBJ1-2	ASSLVVGGKSGYT
TRBV21-1	7	TRBJ2-3	ASPDTQY
TRBV19	14	TRBJ1-5	ASSTPSAGGGQPQH
TRBV18	14	TRBJ1-1	ASSPPDGAGLTEAF
TRBV7-9	10	TRBJ2-1	ASSPDRGQQF
TRBV18	11	TRBJ1-1	ARFLRENTEAF
TRBV7-2	18	TRBJ2-3	ASSLAGRPPIRTRTDTQY
TRBV7-9	13	TRBJ2-7	ASSLAGAIWDEQY
TRBV18	11	TRBJ1-2	ASSFDRDDGYT
TRBV19	12	TRBJ2-2	ASSWQGRTGELF
TRBV29-1	12	TRBJ2-5	SVGTSGYQETQY
TRBV4-1	13	TRBJ1-1	ASSPPDRAHTEAF
TRBV5-4	13	TRBJ2-7	ASSLVGTPSYEQY
TRBV5-4	13	TRBJ1-2	ASSLKDRGKAGYT
TRBV18	14	TRBJ1-2	ASSPRPGTGMEGYT
TRBV30	14	TRBJ1-2	AWSVLGGRANYGYT
TRBV4-2	15	TRBJ2-1	ASSQSSGGAINNEQF
TRBV5-4	11	TRBJ1-4	ASSLTGDEKLF
TRBV9	13	TRBJ1-1	ASSVGHVRNTEAF
TRBV5-8	10	TRBJ1-1	ASSWGGGEAF
TRBV4-2	9	TRBJ1-2	ASSLTGRYT
TRBV19	15	TRBJ1-1	ASSIDQRQAKGTEAF
TRBV6-1	13	TRBJ2-1	ASSVDGGALDEQF
TRBV6-5	12	TRBJ1-1	ASSENGGNTEAF
TRBV2	12	TRBJ1-1	ANPRTGEDTEAF
TRBV6-5	14	TRBJ1-1	ASSYSIGAMNTEAF
TRBV5-8	12	TRBJ1-1	ASSLVPLNTEAF
TRBV4-2	13	TRBJ2-1	ASSQGTSSYNEQF
TRBV11-2	13	TRBJ2-3	ASSPWTGPTDTQY
TRBV7-8	16	TRBJ1-6	ASSLTQGTSSYNSPLH
TRBV7-9	14	TRBJ2-3	ASSARGRAITDTQY
TRBV6-6	11	TRBJ2-5	ASRAGEPETQY
TRBV30	10	TRBJ2-6	AWSLGANVLT
TRBV10-3	12	TRBJ2-1	AISVGQGMNEQF
TRBV30	11	TRBJ2-1	AWTIGTGDEQF
TRBV4-1	14	TRBJ1-1	ASSQALNHGNTEAF
TRBV5-1	11	TRBJ1-1	ASSLATNTEAF
TRBV5-1	13	TRBJ2-1	ASSFGQGLGNEQF